This T cell receptor beta chain originates from a study of blood T cell repertoires in COVID-19. Study context: T cells, B-cell-depleted T cells, or PBMCs supplied cDNA or gDNA.

Profiling relied on immunoSEQ multiplex PCR, and the TCRdb table lists in-frame clones only, not all of them. In the table there are 150,000 to 180,000 clones, about 90% of which are singletons. This CDR3 has 16 amino acids. The V end was cut by 4 bases, the J end by 0 bases, with 13 bases between. Germline V CDR1 and CDR2: MDHEN, SYDVKM. Sequenced sample: peripheral blood. The genes are TRBV28 and TRBJ2-1; TRBD2 is a possible D gene (6 bases). The clonotype was recovered from a man aged 45 to 65 with acute or convalescent COVID-19. The CDR3 loop reads CASSSSSASSYNEQFF. The CDR3 DNA is TGTGCCAGCAGTTCCTCTAGCGCCAGCTCCTACAATGAGCAGTTCTTC.